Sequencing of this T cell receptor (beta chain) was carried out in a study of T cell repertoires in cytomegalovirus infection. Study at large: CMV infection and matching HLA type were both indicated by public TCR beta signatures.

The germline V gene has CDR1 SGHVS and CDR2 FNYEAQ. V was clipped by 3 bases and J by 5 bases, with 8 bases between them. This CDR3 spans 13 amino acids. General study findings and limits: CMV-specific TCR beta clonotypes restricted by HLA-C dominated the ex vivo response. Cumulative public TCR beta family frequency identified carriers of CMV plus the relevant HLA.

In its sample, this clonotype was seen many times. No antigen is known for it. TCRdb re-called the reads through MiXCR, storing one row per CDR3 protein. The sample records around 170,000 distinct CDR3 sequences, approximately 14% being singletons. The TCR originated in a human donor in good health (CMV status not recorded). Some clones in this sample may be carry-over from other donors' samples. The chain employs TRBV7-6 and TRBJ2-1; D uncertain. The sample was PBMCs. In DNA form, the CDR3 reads TGTGCCAGCAGCTTCGGCGGCAACAATGAGCAGTTCTTC. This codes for CASSFGGNNEQFF.